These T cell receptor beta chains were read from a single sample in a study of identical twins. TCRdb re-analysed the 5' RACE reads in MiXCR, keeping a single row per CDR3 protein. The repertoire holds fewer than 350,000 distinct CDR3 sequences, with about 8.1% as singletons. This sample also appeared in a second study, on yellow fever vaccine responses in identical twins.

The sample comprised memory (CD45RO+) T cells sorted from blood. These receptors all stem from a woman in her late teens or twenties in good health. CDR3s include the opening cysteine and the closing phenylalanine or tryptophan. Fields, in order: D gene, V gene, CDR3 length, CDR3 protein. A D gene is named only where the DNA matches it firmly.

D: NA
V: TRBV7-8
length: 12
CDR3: CASSLVKWEQYF

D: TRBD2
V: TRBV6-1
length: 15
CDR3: CASRTSGRVPYEQYF

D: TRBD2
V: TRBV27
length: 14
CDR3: CASSFREGGETQYF

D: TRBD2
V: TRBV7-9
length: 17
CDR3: CASTGGEGTLTYNEQFF

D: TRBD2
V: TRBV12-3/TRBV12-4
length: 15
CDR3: CASSVLAGASYEQYF

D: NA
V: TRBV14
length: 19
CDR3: CASSQERPRALTSTDTQYF

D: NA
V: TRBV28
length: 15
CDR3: CASSLALGRQQPQHF

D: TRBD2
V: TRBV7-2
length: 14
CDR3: CASLPGTSGSKQYF

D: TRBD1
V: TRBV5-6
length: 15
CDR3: CASSASGQGINEQFF

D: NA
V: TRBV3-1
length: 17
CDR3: CASSQGLLDLETDTQYF

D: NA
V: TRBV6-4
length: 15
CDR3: CASSDSGGPQETQYF

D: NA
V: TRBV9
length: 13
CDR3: CASSVAGKDTQYF